These 18 T cell receptor beta chains share one sample of origin, sequenced in a study of Ad26.COV2.S vaccination and SARS-CoV-2 variants. Measured with immunoSEQ multiplex PCR; TCRdb has only the in-frame clones, and not every one. The data show about 320,000 clones, 85% to 90% seen once. Treatment defined: approximately 18 received Ad26.COV2.S at low or high dose, single or two shots; 5 received placebo; per-sample allocation not given. Sampling was done on day 63 after the first vaccine or placebo injection. The sequenced sample was peripheral blood, obtained in a trial of Ad26.COV2.S vaccine versus placebo. All receptors derive from a person aged 18-65 years who received the Ad26.COV2.S COVID-19 vaccine or a placebo.

The chain couples TRBV7-2 to TRBJ2-1; TRBD2 aligns across 10 bases. The CDR3 runs to 16 residues. Germline trimming cut 3 bases from V and 2 bases from J; bases unmatched to any gene: 4. The germline gives CDR1 SGHTA, CDR2 FQGNSA. The CDR3 loop is CASSLRSGGAYNEQFF. The CDR3 DNA is TGTGCCAGCAGCTTGAGAAGCGGGGGGGCCTACAATGAGCAGTTCTTC.

This chain joins TRBV9 and TRBJ1-2, with D maybe TRBD1 (5 bases). Germline V gene data show CDR1 as SGDLS and CDR2 as YYNGEE. This CDR3 contains 14 residues. V shed 4 bases and J shed 7 bases, with 17 bases lying between them. CDR3 in DNA: TGTGCCAGCAGCCCGAGCCCAGCGGGGGGTGGCTACACCTTC. It translates to CASSPSPAGGGYTF.

This sequence joins TRBV5-6 and TRBJ2-7; tentatively, D is TRBD1 or TRBD2 (5 bases each). Germline lookup yields CDR1 SGHDT and CDR2 YYEEEE. The V end was cut by 0 bases, the J end by 4 bases, with 14 bases between. The CDR3 runs to 15 residues. The CDR3 coding sequence is TGTGCCAGCAGCTTGGGAGGGGCCCCTAGGTACGAGCAGTACTTC. Residues: CASSLGGAPRYEQYF.

This chain joins TRBV11-2 and TRBJ2-7; D gene unclear. V gave up 10 bases and J gave up 1 base, with 14 bases separating them. The CDR3 length is 13 residues. Per germline, CDR1 SGHAT and CDR2 FQNNGV. DNA for the CDR3: TGTGCCAACCGTCGCCCCGAATCCTACGAGCAGTACTTC. Its translation is CANRRPESYEQYF.

This chain's CDR3 is CASSESGFPGANVLTF. CDR3 in DNA: TGTGCCAGCAGTGAATCGGGATTTCCTGGGGCCAACGTCCTGACTTTC. The rearrangement joins TRBV2 to TRBJ2-6; maybe TRBD2 (5 bases). Trimming removed 2 bases at V and 2 bases at J, with 10 bases between. The CDR3 runs 16 residues. Germline V gives CDR1 SNHLY, CDR2 FYNNEI.

The sample holds a few counts of this clone. The gene calls are TRBV7-2 and TRBJ1-2; the D gene is possibly TRBD1 (5 bases). There are 13 residues in the CDR3. Germline CDR1 SGHTA, CDR2 FQGNSA. Trimming took off 1 base at V and 4 bases at J, with 7 bases between the two ends. This CDR3 reads CASSLGGAYGYTF. The CDR3 coding sequence is TGTGCCAGCAGCTTAGGCGGGGCCTATGGCTACACCTTC. The complete variable domain, with remaining parts taken from reference TRBV7-2 and TRBJ1-2, reads GAGVSQSPSNKVTEKGKDVELRCDPISGHTALYWYRQSLGQGLEFLIYFQGNSAPDKSGLPSDRFSAERTGGSVSTLTIQRTQQEDSAVYLCASSLGGAYGYTFGSGTRLTVV.

The V and J genes are TRBV7-3 and TRBJ2-2; TRBD2 might be the D (6 bases). Trimming stripped 5 bases from V and 3 bases from J, with 10 bases between. The germline gives CDR1 SGHTA, CDR2 FQGTGA. The CDR3 is 14 amino acids. The CDR3 DNA sequence: TGTGCCAGCAGCCCGTGGGGGGACACCGGGGAGCTGTTTTTT. Amino acid sequence: CASSPWGDTGELFF. The full variable domain, with the rest looked up from reference TRBV7-3 and TRBJ2-2, is GAGVSQTPSNKVTEKGKYVELRCDPISGHTALYWYRQSLGQGPEFLIYFQGTGAADDSGLPNDRFFAVRPEGSVSTLKIQRTERGDSAVYLCASSPWGDTGELFFGEGSRLTVL.

The chain is built from TRBV7-2 and TRBJ2-3, with a weak D call TRBD2 (6 bases). Germline V gives CDR1 SGHTA, CDR2 FQGNSA. This CDR3 comprises 17 residues. V was trimmed by 5 bases and J by 5 bases, leaving 23 bases between them. The CDR3 sequence: CASSPRGRGAKGDTQYF. The CDR3 DNA follows: TGTGCCAGCAGCCCAAGAGGGCGGGGAGCCAAAGGAGATACGCAGTATTTT. Combining the CDR3 with reference TRBV7-2 and TRBJ2-3 gives the whole variable domain GAGVSQSPSNKVTEKGKDVELRCDPISGHTALYWYRQSLGQGLEFLIYFQGNSAPDKSGLPSDRFSAERTGGSVSTLTIQRTQQEDSAVYLCASSPRGRGAKGDTQYFGPGTRLTVL.

The rearrangement joins TRBV5-1 to TRBJ2-3; possible D gene TRBD2, 5 bases. From germline, CDR1 is SGHRS and CDR2 YFSETQ. There are 13 residues in the CDR3. Trimming cost V 7 bases and J 3 bases, with 12 bases left between them. CDR3 DNA sequence: TGCGCCAGCTCCCGGGGTTTTACAGATACGCAGTATTTT. It codes for CASSRGFTDTQYF.

The rearrangement links TRBV7-2 to TRBJ2-1, with 8 bases lining up with TRBD1. Germline CDR1 SGHTA, CDR2 FQGNSA. Germline trimming cut 5 bases from V and 4 bases from J; bases unmatched to any gene: 4. The CDR3 is 14 amino acids. The CDR3 loop reads CASSNRDRYNEQFF. CDR3 bases: TGTGCCAGCAGCAACCGGGACAGGTACAATGAGCAGTTCTTC.

The chain recombines TRBV7-6 with TRBJ2-2; D not certain. Germline V gene sequence: CDR1 SGHVS, CDR2 FNYEAQ. Trimming took off 1 base at V and 7 bases at J, with 16 bases between the two ends. The CDR3 runs to 16 residues. The CDR3 protein is CASSLENLPDGGELFF. In DNA form, the CDR3 reads TGTGCCAGCAGCTTAGAGAACCTACCCGATGGCGGGGAGCTGTTTTTT.

The J gene is TRBJ1-3, the V gene TRBV11-2; unclear D gene. This CDR3 spans 15 amino acids. V shed 5 bases and J shed 0 bases, with 11 bases lying between them. Germline V gene sequence: CDR1 SGHAT, CDR2 FQNNGV. This chain's CDR3 is CASSPARNSGNTIYF. In DNA form, the CDR3 reads TGTGCCAGCAGCCCTGCACGGAACTCTGGAAACACCATATATTTT.

This clone turned up a few times. The chain recombines TRBV10-1 with TRBJ2-7; 12 positions agree with TRBD2. V lost 9 bases, J lost 7 bases, and 22 bases stayed unmatched. Looked up from germline, CDR1 is WNHNN and CDR2 is SYGVQD (reference sequence). This CDR3 spans 18 amino acids. The CDR3: CARRSSGTSGPLPREQYF. The CDR3 DNA reads TGCGCCAGGCGCAGCAGTGGGACTAGCGGGCCCCTCCCGCGTGAGCAGTACTTC.

The chain has TRBV18 and TRBJ1-4, with 8 bases identical to TRBD1. The CDR3 is 14 amino acids. V shed 4 bases and J 5 bases; nucleotides not matched to a gene: 3. Germline lookup yields CDR1 KGHSH and CDR2 LQKENI. The DNA of the CDR3 is TGTGCCAGCTCACGGGACAGGAACAATGAAAAACTGTTTTTT. The encoded protein is CASSRDRNNEKLFF.

This rearrangement joins TRBV6-2 or TRBV6-3 to TRBJ2-5; D remains ambiguous. The CDR3 is 14 residues long. CDR1 and CDR2 from the germline V gene are MNHEY and SVGEGT. V was trimmed by 2 bases and J by 4 bases, leaving 11 bases between them. The CDR3 spells CASSYSRVLETQYF. The DNA of the CDR3 is TGTGCCAGCAGTTACAGCCGGGTTTTAGAGACCCAGTACTTC.

This chain connects TRBV7-2 to TRBJ1-5; possible D gene TRBD1, 6 bases. V gave up 4 bases and J gave up 2 bases, with 12 bases separating them. The CDR3 runs 15 residues. The germline CDR1 and CDR2 sequences are SGHTA and FQGNSA. In DNA, the CDR3 is TGTGCCAGCAGCTCCGGGGGCGGCGGCAATCAGCCCCAGCATTTT. It codes for CASSSGGGGNQPQHF. The full variable domain, with the rest looked up from reference TRBV7-2 and TRBJ1-5, is GAGVSQSPSNKVTEKGKDVELRCDPISGHTALYWYRQSLGQGLEFLIYFQGNSAPDKSGLPSDRFSAERTGGSVSTLTIQRTQQEDSAVYLCASSSGGGGNQPQHFGDGTRLSIL.

The chain joins TRBV6-6 to TRBJ1-4; TRBD1 matches 9 bases. The CDR3 runs to 14 residues. CDR1 and CDR2 from the germline V gene are MNHNY and SVGAGI (reference sequence). The V segment lost 5 bases and the J segment 4 bases; nucleotides outside the gene matches: 2. The CDR3 loop reads CASSDRGSNEKLFF. CDR3 sequence (DNA): TGTGCCAGCAGTGACAGGGGGAGTAATGAAAAACTGTTTTTT.

This chain links TRBV15 with TRBJ2-7, with a weak D call TRBD1 (6 bases). CDR1 and CDR2 from the germline V gene are LNHNV and YYDKDF (reference sequence). The CDR3 consists of 15 residues. V shed 0 bases and J shed 3 bases, with 12 bases lying between them. Here the CDR3 DNA reads TGTGCCACCAGCAGAGATCGTAAAGGGGGCTACGAGCAGTACTTC. This encodes CATSRDRKGGYEQYF.